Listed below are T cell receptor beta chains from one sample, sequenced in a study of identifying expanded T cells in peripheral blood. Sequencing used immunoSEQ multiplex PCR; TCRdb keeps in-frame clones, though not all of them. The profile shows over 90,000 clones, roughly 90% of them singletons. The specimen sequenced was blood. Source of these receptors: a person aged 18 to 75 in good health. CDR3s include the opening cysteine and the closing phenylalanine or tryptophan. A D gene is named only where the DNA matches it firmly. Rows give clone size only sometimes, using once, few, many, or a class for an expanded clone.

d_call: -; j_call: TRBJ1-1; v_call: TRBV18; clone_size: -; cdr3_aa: CASSPGANTEAFF; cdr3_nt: TGTGCCAGCTCACCAGGGGCAAACACTGAAGCTTTCTTT
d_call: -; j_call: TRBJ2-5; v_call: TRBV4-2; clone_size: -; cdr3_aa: CASSPNPAVQETQYF; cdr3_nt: TGTGCCAGCAGCCCGAACCCCGCAGTCCAAGAGACCCAGTACTTC
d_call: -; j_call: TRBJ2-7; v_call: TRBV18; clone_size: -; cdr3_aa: CASSPMTGEQYF; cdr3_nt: TGTGCCAGCTCACCTATGACAGGCGAGCAGTACTTC
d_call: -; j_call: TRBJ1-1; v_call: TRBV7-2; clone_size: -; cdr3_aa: CASSLKVNTEAFF; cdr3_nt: TGTGCCAGCAGCTTAAAGGTAAATACTGAAGCTTTCTTT
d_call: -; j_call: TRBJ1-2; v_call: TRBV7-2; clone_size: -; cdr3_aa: CASSLLSGQNYGYTF; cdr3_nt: TGTGCCAGCAGCTTACTATCCGGACAGAACTATGGCTACACCTTC
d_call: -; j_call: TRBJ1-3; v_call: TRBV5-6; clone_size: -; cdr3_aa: CASSWKTGSGNTIYF; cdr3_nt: TGTGCCAGCAGCTGGAAAACAGGCTCTGGAAACACCATATATTTT
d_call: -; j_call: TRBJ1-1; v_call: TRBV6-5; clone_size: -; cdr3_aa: CASSYRGGGEAF; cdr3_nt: TGTGCCAGCAGTTACCGGGGTGGTGGAGAAGCGTTT
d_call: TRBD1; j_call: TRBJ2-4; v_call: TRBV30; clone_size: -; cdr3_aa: CAWSLTGGTDIQYF; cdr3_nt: TGTGCCTGGAGTCTAACAGGGGGCACGGACATTCAGTACTTC
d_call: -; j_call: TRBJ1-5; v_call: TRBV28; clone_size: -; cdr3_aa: CASIWGGAAGQPQHF; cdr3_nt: TGTGCCAGCATTTGGGGCGGGGCGGCAGGACAGCCCCAGCATTTT
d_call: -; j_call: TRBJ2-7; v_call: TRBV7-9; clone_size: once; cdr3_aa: CASSFGQGKYEQYF; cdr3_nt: TGTGCCAGCAGCTTTGGGCAGGGAAAGTACGAGCAGTACTTC
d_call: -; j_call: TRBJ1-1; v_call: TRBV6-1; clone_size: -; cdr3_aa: CASSNLGGDTEAFF; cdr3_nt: TGTGCCAGCAGCAACCTAGGAGGGGACACTGAAGCTTTCTTT
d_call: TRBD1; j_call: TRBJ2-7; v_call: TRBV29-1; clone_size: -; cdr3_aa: CSVAQGAGEQYF; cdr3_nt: TGCAGCGTTGCACAGGGGGCGGGGGAGCAGTACTTC
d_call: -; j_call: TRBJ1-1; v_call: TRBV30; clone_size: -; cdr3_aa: CAWSVGYTEAFF; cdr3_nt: TGTGCCTGGAGTGTTGGGTACACTGAAGCTTTCTTT